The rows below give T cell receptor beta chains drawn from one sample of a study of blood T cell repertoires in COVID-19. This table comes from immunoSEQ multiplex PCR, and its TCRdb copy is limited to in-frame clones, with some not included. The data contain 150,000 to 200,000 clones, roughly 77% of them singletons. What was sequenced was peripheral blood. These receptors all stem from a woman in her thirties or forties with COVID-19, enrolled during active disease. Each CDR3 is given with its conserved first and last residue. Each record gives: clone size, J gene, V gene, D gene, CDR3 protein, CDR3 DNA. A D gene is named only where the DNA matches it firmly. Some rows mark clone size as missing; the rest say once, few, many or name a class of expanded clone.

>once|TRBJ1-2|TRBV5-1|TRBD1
CASRSGTATNYGYTF
TGCGCCAGCAGGTCGGGGACAGCTACTAACTATGGCTACACCTTC
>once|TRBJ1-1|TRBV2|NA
CASYNQGKNTEAFF
TGTGCCAGCTATAATCAGGGCAAGAACACTGAAGCTTTCTTT
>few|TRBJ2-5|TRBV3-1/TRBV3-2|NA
CASSRRSGETQYF
TGTGCCAGCAGCCGTCGGTCCGGGGAGACCCAGTACTTC
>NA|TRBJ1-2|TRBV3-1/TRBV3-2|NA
CASSQDREDGYTF
TGTGCCAGCAGCCAAGACAGGGAGGACGGCTACACCTTC
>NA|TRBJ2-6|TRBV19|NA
CASSLQGKGGANVLTF
TGTGCCAGTAGTTTGCAGGGTAAGGGTGGGGCCAACGTCCTGACTTTC
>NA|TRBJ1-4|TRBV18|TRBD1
CASSEGTEGEKLFF
TGTGCCAGCTCCGAGGGGACAGAGGGTGAAAAACTGTTTTTT
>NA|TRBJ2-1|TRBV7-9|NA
CASSLRADSSYNEQFF
TGTGCCAGCAGCTTGAGGGCGGATAGCTCCTACAATGAGCAGTTCTTC
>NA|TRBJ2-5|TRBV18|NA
CASSPPGTSVSWQETQYF
TGTGCCAGCTCACCCCCGGGGACTTCGGTCTCCTGGCAAGAGACCCAGTACTTC
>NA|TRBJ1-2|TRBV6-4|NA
CASSGDGDYGYTF
TGTGCCAGCTCCGGGGATGGGGACTATGGCTACACCTTC
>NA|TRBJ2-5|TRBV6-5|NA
CASSLFGETQYF
TGTGCCAGCAGCCTCTTCGGGGAGACCCAGTACTTC
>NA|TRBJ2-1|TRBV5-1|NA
CASSLGQGPYNEQFF
TGCGCCAGCAGCTTGGGGCAGGGGCCCTACAATGAGCAGTTCTTC
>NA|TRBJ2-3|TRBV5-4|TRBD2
CASSLGGGSRADTQYF
TGTGCCAGCAGCTTGGGGGGGGGATCAAGGGCAGATACGCAGTATTTT
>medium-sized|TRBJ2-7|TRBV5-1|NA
CASSFGWGPEQYF
TGCGCCAGCAGTTTTGGATGGGGGCCCGAGCAGTACTTC
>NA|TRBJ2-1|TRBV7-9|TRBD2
CASTQLAGGGNNEQFF
TGTGCCAGCACCCAATTGGCGGGGGGTGGCAACAATGAGCAGTTCTTC
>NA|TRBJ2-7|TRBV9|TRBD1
CASSPRTGNNEQYF
TGTGCCAGCAGCCCTCGGACAGGGAACAACGAGCAGTACTTC
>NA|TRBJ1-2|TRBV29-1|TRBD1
CSVTGGYGYTF
TGCAGCGTGACAGGGGGCTATGGCTACACCTTC
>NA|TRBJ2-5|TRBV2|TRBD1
CASSDRSGGQETQYF
TGTGCCAGCAGTGACCGCTCAGGGGGCCAAGAGACCCAGTACTTC
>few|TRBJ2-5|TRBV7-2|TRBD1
CASSQRTGIAQETQYF
TGTGCCAGCAGCCAGAGGACAGGTATAGCCCAAGAGACCCAGTACTTC
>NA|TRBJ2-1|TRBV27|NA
CASSRLSEAYNEQFF
TGTGCCAGCAGTCGTTTATCAGAGGCCTACAATGAGCAGTTCTTC
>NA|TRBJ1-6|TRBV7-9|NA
CASMGGAHNSPLHF
TGTGCCAGCATGGGGGGGGCCCATAATTCACCCCTCCACTTT
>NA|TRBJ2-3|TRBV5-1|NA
CASSVRSPTDTQYF
TGCGCCAGCAGCGTACGGTCCCCCACAGATACGCAGTATTTT
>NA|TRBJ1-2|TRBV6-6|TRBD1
CASSYHTDRERDGYTF
TGTGCCAGCAGTTACCATACCGACAGGGAGAGGGATGGCTACACCTTC
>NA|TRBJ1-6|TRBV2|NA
CASSTGQLNSPLHF
TGTGCCAGCAGTACCGGACAGTTGAATTCACCCCTCCACTTT